A single sample gave rise to the 28 T cell receptor beta chains below, sequenced in a study. MiXCR, run by TCRdb on the RT-PCR reads, gives a single entry per CDR3 protein. Of about 680,000 distinct CDR3 sequences listed, over 12% are singletons. Source material: memory CD4+ T cells from blood. These receptor sequences come from a female donor in good health, serving as a healthy control.

This sequence joins TRBV6-2 or TRBV6-3 and TRBJ2-3, with 13 bases identical to TRBD2. Germline V gene data show CDR1 as MNHEY and CDR2 as SVGEGT. Trimming removed 0 bases from V and 6 bases from J; junction bases left unmatched: 6. The CDR3 covers 17 residues. The CDR3 sequence is CASSYSRLAGGSDTQYF. Written as DNA, the CDR3 is TGTGCCAGCAGTTACTCTAGACTAGCGGGAGGTTCGGATACGCAGTATTTT.

The V and J genes are TRBV7-2 and TRBJ2-5; D is perhaps TRBD2 (5 bases). Trimming cost V 6 bases and J 0 bases, with 20 bases left between them. The germline CDR1 and CDR2 sequences are SGHTA and FQGNSA. The CDR3 contains 17 residues. The CDR3 spells CASSLLGIGNNQETQYF. DNA for the CDR3: TGTGCCAGCAGTCTTTTAGGTATCGGGAACAACCAAGAGACCCAGTACTTC.

This clonotype was found a few times. V is TRBV12-3 or TRBV12-4 and J is TRBJ1-1, with D tentatively TRBD1 (6 bases). V lost 2 bases and J 1 base, leaving 14 bases between the germline ends. The CDR3 contains 16 residues. This CDR3 is CASSLPTGSSNTEAFF. CDR3 DNA: TGTGCCAGCAGTTTACCGACAGGTTCGTCGAACACTGAAGCTTTCTTT.

This clonotype showed up just a few times. V gene TRBV7-9 combines with J gene TRBJ1-3, with 9 bases aligning to TRBD1. This CDR3 has 16 residues. Germline CDR1 is SEHNR and CDR2 is FQNEAQ (reference sequence). The V and J ends lost 6 bases and 2 bases, in that order; junction bases with no gene match: 8. CDR3 sequence reads: CASRLTGGSAGNTIYF. As DNA, the CDR3 is TGTGCCAGCAGGTTAACAGGGGGCAGCGCTGGAAACACCATATATTTT.

This chain links TRBV7-2 with TRBJ1-5; no clear D. The CDR3 contains 15 residues. V was cut by 5 bases and J by 4 bases, with 15 bases left in between. The V gene's germline CDR1 is SGHTA and CDR2 FQGNSA. The CDR3 DNA is TGTGCCAGCAGCCCTGCGTCAGGCGGAAATCAGCCCCAGCATTTT. Protein: CASSPASGGNQPQHF. The whole variable domain, filled in from reference TRBV7-2 and TRBJ1-5, reads GAGVSQSPSNKVTEKGKDVELRCDPISGHTALYWYRQSLGQGLEFLIYFQGNSAPDKSGLPSDRFSAERTGGSVSTLTIQRTQQEDSAVYLCASSPASGGNQPQHFGDGTRLSIL.

The chain joins TRBV30 to TRBJ2-1; 8 nucleotides match TRBD2. The ends lost 2 bases at V and 3 bases at J; junction bases unmatched: 3. CDR3 size: 14 residues. CDR1 GTSNPN and CDR2 SVGIG come from the germline V gene (reference sequence). For the CDR3, the DNA is TGTGCCTGGAGTAGCGGGAGCGTCTACAATGAGCAGTTCTTC. Protein product: CAWSSGSVYNEQFF.

This chain uses TRBV20-1 with TRBJ2-7; TRBD2 might be the D (6 bases). Germline V CDR1 and CDR2: DFQATT, SNEGSKA (reference sequence). Between the trimmed V and J ends, which lost 0 bases and 8 bases, there was a span of 17 bases. This CDR3 is 14 amino acids long. CDR3 protein: CSARDQGGAGQQYF. CDR3 nucleotide sequence: TGCAGTGCTAGAGATCAGGGCGGGGCAGGGCAGCAGTACTTC.

This clonotype turned up a few times. The V gene is TRBV5-1, the J gene TRBJ2-1; the match to TRBD2 covers 14 bases. The CDR3 has 16 amino acids. V shed 0 bases, J shed 8 bases, and the junction held 4 bases outside the gene matches. Per germline, CDR1 SGHRS and CDR2 YFSETQ. CDR3: CASSLGGTSGSHEQFF. The CDR3 nucleotides read TGCGCCAGCAGCTTGGGTGGGACTAGCGGGAGCCATGAGCAGTTCTTC.

The chain is built from TRBV15 and TRBJ2-5; 9 nucleotides align to TRBD2. The trim removed 9 bases at V and 3 bases at J, leaving 8 bases unmatched. Per the germline V gene, CDR1 is LNHNV and CDR2 is YYDKDF (reference sequence). This CDR3 is built from 14 residues. The CDR3 reads CATQALAGKETQYF. The CDR3 DNA follows: TGTGCCACACAGGCCCTAGCGGGAAAAGAGACCCAGTACTTC.

This clonotype was counted only a few times. The rearrangement links TRBV12-3 or TRBV12-4 to TRBJ2-1, with D uncertain. V was shortened by 7 bases and J by 12 bases, with 19 bases between the two germline ends. The CDR3 sequence is 13 residues long. CDR3 bases: TGTGCCAGCAATCTACAATGGGAATCCGCGCAGTTCTTC. Protein product: CASNLQWESAQFF.

Only one count was recorded for this clonotype. CDR3 region: CASSEYGGDRETQYF. In DNA, the CDR3 is TGTGCCAGCAGTGAATATGGGGGGGATAGGGAGACCCAGTACTTC. The V call is TRBV25-1, the J call TRBJ2-5, with TRBD2 matching 7 bases. This CDR3 spans 15 amino acids. Trimming removed 0 bases from V and 5 bases from J; junction bases left unmatched: 6. CDR1 and CDR2 (germline): MGHDK, SYGVNS.

This chain connects TRBV24-1 to TRBJ2-5; TRBD1 matches 7 bases. This CDR3 region has 17 residues. CDR1 and CDR2 (germline): KGHDR, SFDVKD. Trimming cost V 4 bases and J 2 bases; bases outside gene matches: 12. The CDR3 is CATSDRGTAYGQETQYF. In DNA form, the CDR3 reads TGTGCCACCAGTGACCGTGGGACAGCCTATGGGCAAGAGACCCAGTACTTC.

This rearrangement joins TRBV24-1 to TRBJ1-4; 10 positions match TRBD1. This CDR3 contains 15 residues. The ends lost 4 bases at V and 7 bases at J; junction bases unmatched: 5. In germline, CDR1 is KGHDR, CDR2 SFDVKD. The CDR3, as DNA: TGTGCCACCAGTGACGGACAGGGGGGTAGTGAAAAACTGTTTTTT. Amino acids: CATSDGQGGSEKLFF.

The rearrangement joins TRBV7-2 to TRBJ2-5; the match to TRBD1 covers 8 bases. Trimming cost V 0 bases and J 2 bases; bases outside gene matches: 5. CDR1 and CDR2 from the germline V gene are SGHTA and FQGNSA. The CDR3 runs 16 residues. In nucleotides, the CDR3 is TGTGCCAGCAGCTTAGCACCCAACAGGGGGCAAGAGACCCAGTACTTC. Encoded protein: CASSLAPNRGQETQYF. The complete variable domain, with remaining parts taken from reference TRBV7-2 and TRBJ2-5, reads GAGVSQSPSNKVTEKGKDVELRCDPISGHTALYWYRQSLGQGLEFLIYFQGNSAPDKSGLPSDRFSAERTGGSVSTLTIQRTQQEDSAVYLCASSLAPNRGQETQYFGPGTRLLVL.

In its sample, this clonotype was seen a few times. The genes are TRBV6-5 and TRBJ2-6, with D perhaps TRBD2 (5 bases). CDR3 length: 17 residues. Germline assignment: CDR1 MNHEY and CDR2 SVGAGI. V was trimmed by 2 bases and J by 3 bases, leaving 14 bases between them. The CDR3, as DNA: TGTGCCAGCAGTTACGAACCCACTAGGTTTGGGGCCAACGTCCTGACTTTC. Translation gives CASSYEPTRFGANVLTF.

In the case of this clonotype: One junction end disagrees with the germline gene, perhaps due to a read error. The rearrangement joins TRBV7-7 to TRBJ2-3, with D unresolved. CDR3 size: 15 residues. Germline V gene sequence: CDR1 SSHAT, CDR2 FNYEAQ (reference sequence). In DNA form, the CDR3 reads TGTGCTAGCAGCTCCCTGCCGTTGAGCACAGATACGCAGTATTTT. Amino acids: CASSSLPLSTDTQYF.

This clonotype was counted ten times or more. The rearrangement uses TRBV20-1 and TRBJ2-7; the D gene is possibly TRBD2 (5 bases). There are 14 residues in the CDR3. Germline V gives CDR1 DFQATT, CDR2 SNEGSKA (reference sequence). For the CDR3, the DNA is TGCAGCTCGAGCCAGCGGCGGTACTCCTACGAGCAGTACTTC. This encodes CSSSQRRYSYEQYF.

At least ten counts were recorded for this clonotype. The genes are TRBV10-2 and TRBJ2-3, with D perhaps assigned TRBD1 or TRBD2 (5 bases each). The CDR3 is made up of 19 amino acids. Germline lookup yields CDR1 WSHSY and CDR2 SAAADI. With 3 bases removed from V and 0 bases from J, the gap between germline ends came to 22 bases. CDR3 region: CASSDWVRDPRGSTDTQYF. The CDR3 DNA follows: TGCGCCAGCAGTGATTGGGTCCGGGACCCCCGGGGTAGCACAGATACGCAGTATTTT.

This clonotype has more than one count but fewer than ten. V usage is TRBV12-3 or TRBV12-4 and J usage is TRBJ1-5; D gene ambiguous. The CDR3 loop spans 11 amino acids. Trimming took 4 bases from V and 9 from J, leaving 7 bases between them. The CDR3 spells CASSSPGPQHF. CDR3 nucleotide sequence: TGTGCCAGCAGTTCCCCAGGGCCCCAGCATTTT.

This clonotype was seen repeatedly, ten times or more. The chain joins TRBV20-1 to TRBJ2-5; the match to TRBD2 covers 13 bases. This CDR3 comprises 12 residues. The junction had 2 bases not matched to a gene; V was cut back by 6 bases and J by 7 bases. Germline lookup yields CDR1 DFQATT and CDR2 SNEGSKA (reference sequence). This CDR3 reads CSARTSGGTQYF. The CDR3 DNA is TGCAGTGCACGGACTAGCGGGGGGACCCAGTACTTC.

The V gene is TRBV12-3 or TRBV12-4, the J gene TRBJ2-1; 7 bases are shared with TRBD2. The CDR3 is 16 amino acids. Losses at the gene ends were 4 bases for V and 8 bases for J; bases not matched to a gene: 14. The CDR3 loop is CASSSQTSEKGYEQFF. The DNA of the CDR3 is TGTGCCAGCAGTTCCCAAACTAGCGAGAAGGGTTATGAGCAGTTCTTC.

This clonotype appeared once. V is TRBV2 and J is TRBJ1-4; no clear D gene. Germline values: CDR1 SNHLY, CDR2 FYNNEI. This CDR3 is 15 amino acids long. V lost 7 bases, J lost 5 bases, and 17 bases lay in between. As DNA, the CDR3 is TGTGCCAGCAAATATGCACCCGCCATCAATGAAAAACTGTTTTTT. Its translation: CASKYAPAINEKLFF. Supplemented by reference TRBV2 and TRBJ1-4, the full variable domain reads EPEVTQTPSHQVTQMGQEVILRCVPISNHLYFYWYRQILGQKVEFLVSFYNNEISEKSEIFDDQFSVERPDGSNFTLKIRSTKLEDSAMYFCASKYAPAINEKLFFGSGTQLSVL.

This clonotype was counted many times. The chain carries TRBV12-3 or TRBV12-4 and TRBJ2-4; D is uncertain. The V end was cut by 6 bases, the J end by 10 bases, with 13 bases between. The CDR3 sequence is 12 residues long. The CDR3: CASSNPRRIQYF. The CDR3 coding sequence is TGTGCCAGCAGCAACCCCAGGCGGATTCAGTACTTC.

This clonotype has more than one count but fewer than ten. The gene calls are TRBV12-3 or TRBV12-4 and TRBJ2-7, with D perhaps assigned TRBD1 or TRBD2 (6 bases each). The CDR3 totals 13 residues. Trimming stripped 3 bases from V and 6 bases from J, with 12 bases between. CDR3 sequence reads: CASSFDRRGEQYF. The CDR3 DNA is TGTGCCAGCAGTTTTGACAGGAGGGGCGAGCAGTACTTC.

The chain combines TRBV25-1 with TRBJ2-1; 7 bases map to TRBD1. This CDR3 has 14 residues. V trimming: 7 bases; J trimming: 5 bases; junction bases outside the gene matches: 8. Per germline, CDR1 MGHDK and CDR2 SYGVNS. As DNA, the CDR3 is TGTGCCAGCATGACAGGGTATTTGGACAATGAGCAGTTCTTC. Protein product: CASMTGYLDNEQFF.

This clonotype occurred many times. The chain links TRBV12-3 or TRBV12-4 to TRBJ1-1, with TRBD1 matching over 9 bases. V shed 5 bases, J shed 4 bases, and the junction held 8 bases outside the gene matches. The CDR3 is 15 residues long. The CDR3 DNA reads as TGTGCCAGCAGTAATTTAAACAGGGGGCCCACTGAAGCTTTCTTT. Its protein is CASSNLNRGPTEAFF.

The chain carries TRBV6-6 and TRBJ2-7; 7 positions match TRBD1. The length of the CDR3 is 16 residues. Looked up from germline, CDR1 is MNHNY and CDR2 is SVGAGI (reference sequence). The trim removed 1 base at V and 3 bases at J, leaving 9 bases unmatched. The CDR3, as DNA: TGTGCCAGCAGTTACTTACCGGGACAGAGAATCTACGAGCAGTACTTC. Protein sequence: CASSYLPGQRIYEQYF.

J is TRBJ1-2 and V is TRBV5-1; possibly TRBD1 for D (5 bases). The germline gives CDR1 SGHRS, CDR2 YFSETQ. The CDR3 consists of 15 residues. The germline V and J ends were trimmed by 4 bases and 6 bases, with 19 bases remaining between them. CDR3 nucleotides: TGCGCCAGCAGCCCCCGGGGCCAGGTTCTCCATGGCTACACCTTC. It specifies CASSPRGQVLHGYTF.